The TCR beta chain described here comes from a study of T cells in Graves' hyperthyroidism and ophthalmopathy. Study background: Peripheral blood specimens were obtained at initial diagnosis, prior to any treatment.

This clonotype was detected only a few times. The antigen is not known. Study-wide findings and caveats: The model forecast ophthalmopathy, anticipating it by a median approximately 7 months before onset.

Germline V gives CDR1 SNHLY, CDR2 FYNNEI. The V end was cut by 3 bases, the J end by 3 bases, with 14 bases between. The CDR3 covers 15 residues. From RNA transcripts, TCR beta CDR3 regions were amplified. Initially, a first-round RT-PCR of the TCR CDR3 employed the HTBI primer set. TCRdb used MiXCR to reprocess the multiplex PCR reads, holding one entry per CDR3 protein. The sample shows 330,000 or so distinct CDR3 sequences, about 19% of them seen only once. The sample consisted of blood. V usage is TRBV2 and J usage is TRBJ1-1; D is possibly TRBD1 (6 bases). The sequence was obtained from a middle-aged man with Graves' ophthalmopathy. CDR3 protein: CASSDIRDIDTEAFF. In DNA form, the CDR3 reads TGTGCCAGCAGTGATATCAGGGACATAGACACTGAAGCTTTCTTT.